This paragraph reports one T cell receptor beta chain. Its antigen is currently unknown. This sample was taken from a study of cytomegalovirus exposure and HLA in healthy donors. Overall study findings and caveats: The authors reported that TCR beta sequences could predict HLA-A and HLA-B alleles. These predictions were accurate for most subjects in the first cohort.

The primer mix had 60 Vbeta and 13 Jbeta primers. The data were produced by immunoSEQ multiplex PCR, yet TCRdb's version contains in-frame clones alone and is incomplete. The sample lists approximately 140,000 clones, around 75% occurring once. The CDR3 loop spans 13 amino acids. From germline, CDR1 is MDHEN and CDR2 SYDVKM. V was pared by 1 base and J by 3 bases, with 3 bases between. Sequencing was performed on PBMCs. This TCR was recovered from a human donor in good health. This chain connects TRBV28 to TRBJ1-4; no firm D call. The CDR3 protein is CASSLLSNEKLFF. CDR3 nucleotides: TGTGCCAGCAGTTTATTATCTAATGAAAAACTGTTTTTT.